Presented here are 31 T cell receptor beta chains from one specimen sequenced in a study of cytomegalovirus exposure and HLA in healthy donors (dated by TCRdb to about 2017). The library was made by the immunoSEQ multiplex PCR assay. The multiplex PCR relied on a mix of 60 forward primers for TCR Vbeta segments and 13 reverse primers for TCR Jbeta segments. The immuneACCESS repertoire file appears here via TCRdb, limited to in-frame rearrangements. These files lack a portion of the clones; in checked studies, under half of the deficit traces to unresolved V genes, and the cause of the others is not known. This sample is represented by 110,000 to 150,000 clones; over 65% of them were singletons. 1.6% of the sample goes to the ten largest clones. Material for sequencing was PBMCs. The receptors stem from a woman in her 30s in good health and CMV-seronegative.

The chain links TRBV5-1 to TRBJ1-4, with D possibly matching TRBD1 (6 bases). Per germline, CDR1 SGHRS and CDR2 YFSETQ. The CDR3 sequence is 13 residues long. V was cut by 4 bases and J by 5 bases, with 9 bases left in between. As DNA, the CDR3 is TGCGCCAGCAGCCGGACAGCGAATGAAAAACTGTTTTTT. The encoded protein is CASSRTANEKLFF.

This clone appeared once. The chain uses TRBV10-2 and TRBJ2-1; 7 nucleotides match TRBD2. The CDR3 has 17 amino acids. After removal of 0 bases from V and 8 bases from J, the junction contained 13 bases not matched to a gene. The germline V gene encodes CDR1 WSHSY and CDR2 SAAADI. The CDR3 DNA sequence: TGCGCCAGCAGTGAGTCAGTTCAGGGCGGGAGTAGGGATGAGCAGTTCTTC. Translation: CASSESVQGGSRDEQFF.

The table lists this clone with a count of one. As DNA, the CDR3 is TGTGCCAGCAAGGGGGAAGAGACCCAGTACTTC. As protein: CASKGEETQYF. The chain is built from TRBV2 and TRBJ2-5, with a tentative D call TRBD1 (6 bases). This CDR3 spans 11 amino acids. V was trimmed by 7 bases and J by 3 bases, leaving 6 bases between them. From germline, CDR1 is SNHLY and CDR2 FYNNEI.

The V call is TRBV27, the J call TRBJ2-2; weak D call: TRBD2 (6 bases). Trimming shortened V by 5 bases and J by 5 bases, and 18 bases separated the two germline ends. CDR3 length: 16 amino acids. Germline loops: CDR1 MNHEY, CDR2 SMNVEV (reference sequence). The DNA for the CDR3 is TGTGCCAGCAGTCCCCGTGTTCCAGGAGGGACCGGGGAGCTGTTTTTT. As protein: CASSPRVPGGTGELFF.

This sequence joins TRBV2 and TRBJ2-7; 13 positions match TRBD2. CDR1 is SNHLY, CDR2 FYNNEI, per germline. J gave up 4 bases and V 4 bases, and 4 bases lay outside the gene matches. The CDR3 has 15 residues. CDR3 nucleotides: TGTGCCAGCAGTGGGCGGACTAGCGGGGGTTACGAGCAGTACGTC. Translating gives CASSGRTSGGYEQYV.

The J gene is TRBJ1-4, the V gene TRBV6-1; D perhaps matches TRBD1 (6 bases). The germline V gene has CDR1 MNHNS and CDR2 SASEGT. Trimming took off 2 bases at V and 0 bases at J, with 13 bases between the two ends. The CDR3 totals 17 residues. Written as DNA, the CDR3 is TGTGCCAGCAGTGAAAGCTCAGGGGCTTCAACTAATGAAAAACTGTTTTTT. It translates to CASSESSGASTNEKLFF.

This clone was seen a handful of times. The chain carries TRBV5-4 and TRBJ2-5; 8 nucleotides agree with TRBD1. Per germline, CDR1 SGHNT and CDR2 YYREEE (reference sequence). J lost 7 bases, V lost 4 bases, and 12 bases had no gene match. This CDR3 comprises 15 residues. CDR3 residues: CASSPWTGRKATQYF. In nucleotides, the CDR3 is TGTGCCAGCAGCCCGTGGACAGGGAGGAAGGCGACCCAGTACTTC. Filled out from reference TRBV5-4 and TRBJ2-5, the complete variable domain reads ETGVTQSPTHLIKTRGQQVTLRCSSQSGHNTVSWYQQALGQGPQFIFQYYREEENGRGNFPPRFSGLQFPNYSSELNVNALELDDSALYLCASSPWTGRKATQYFGPGTRLLVL.

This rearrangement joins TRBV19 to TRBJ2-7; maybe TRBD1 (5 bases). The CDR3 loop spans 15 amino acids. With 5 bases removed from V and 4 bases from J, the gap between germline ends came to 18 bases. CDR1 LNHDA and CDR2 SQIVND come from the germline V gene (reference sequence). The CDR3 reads CASSPTGQGIYEQYF. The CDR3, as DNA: TGTGCCAGTAGTCCAACAGGACAAGGAATTTACGAGCAGTACTTC.

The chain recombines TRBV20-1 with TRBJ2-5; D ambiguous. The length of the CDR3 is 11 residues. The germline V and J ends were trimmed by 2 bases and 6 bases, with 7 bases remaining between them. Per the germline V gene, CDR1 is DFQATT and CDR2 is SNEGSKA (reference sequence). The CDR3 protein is CSARSSQTQYF. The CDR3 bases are TGCAGTGCTAGAAGCTCGCAGACCCAGTACTTC.

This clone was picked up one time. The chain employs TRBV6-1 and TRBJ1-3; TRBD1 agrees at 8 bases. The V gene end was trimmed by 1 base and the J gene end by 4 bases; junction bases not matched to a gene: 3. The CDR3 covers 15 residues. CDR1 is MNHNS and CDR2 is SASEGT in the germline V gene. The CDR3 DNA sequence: TGTGCCAGCAGTGAAGAGACAGGGGTCGGAAACACCATATATTTT. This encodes CASSEETGVGNTIYF.

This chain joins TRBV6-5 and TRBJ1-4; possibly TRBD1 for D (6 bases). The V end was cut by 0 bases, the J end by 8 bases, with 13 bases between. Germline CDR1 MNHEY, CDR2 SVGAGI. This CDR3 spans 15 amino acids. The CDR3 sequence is CASSYSRGTFEKLFF. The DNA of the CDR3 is TGTGCCAGCAGTTACTCTAGGGGGACATTCGAAAAACTGTTTTTT.

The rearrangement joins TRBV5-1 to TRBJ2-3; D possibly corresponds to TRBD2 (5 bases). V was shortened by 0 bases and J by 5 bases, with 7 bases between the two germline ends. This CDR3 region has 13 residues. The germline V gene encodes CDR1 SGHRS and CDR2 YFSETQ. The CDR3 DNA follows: TGCGCCAGCAGCTTGGCTCGGGGAGATACGCAGTATTTT. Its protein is CASSLARGDTQYF.

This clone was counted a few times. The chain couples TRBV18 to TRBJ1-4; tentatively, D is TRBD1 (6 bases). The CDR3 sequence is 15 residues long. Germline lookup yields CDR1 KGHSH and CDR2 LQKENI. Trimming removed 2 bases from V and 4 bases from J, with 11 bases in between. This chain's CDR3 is CASSPMGTSNEKLFF. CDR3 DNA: TGTGCCAGCTCACCAATGGGGACAAGTAATGAAAAACTGTTTTTT.

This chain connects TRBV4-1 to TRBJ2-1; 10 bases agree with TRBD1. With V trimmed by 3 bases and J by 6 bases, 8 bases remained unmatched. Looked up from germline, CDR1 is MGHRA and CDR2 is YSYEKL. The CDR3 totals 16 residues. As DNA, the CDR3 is TGCGCCAGCAGCCATGATGGGACAGGGGCTGGCAATGAGCAGTTCTTC. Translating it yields CASSHDGTGAGNEQFF.

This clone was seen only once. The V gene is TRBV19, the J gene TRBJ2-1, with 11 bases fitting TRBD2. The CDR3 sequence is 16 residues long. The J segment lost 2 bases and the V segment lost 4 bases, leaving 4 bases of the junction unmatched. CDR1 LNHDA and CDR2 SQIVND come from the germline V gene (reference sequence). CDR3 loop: CASSNLAGGPYNEQFF. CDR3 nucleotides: TGTGCCAGTAGTAACCTAGCGGGAGGCCCCTACAATGAGCAGTTCTTC.

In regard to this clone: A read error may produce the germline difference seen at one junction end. CDR3 amino acids: CASSLLQGASYNPPLHF. Here the CDR3 DNA reads TGTGCCAGCAGCCTTCTCCAGGGGGCATCCTATAATCCACCCCTCCACTTT. The chain carries TRBV5-8 and TRBJ1-6, with 8 bases identical to TRBD1. Germline-derived CDR1 and CDR2 are SGHTS and YDEGEE. This CDR3 has 17 residues. Looking up the rest from reference TRBV5-8 and TRBJ1-6 gives the full variable domain: EAGVTQSPTHLIKTRGQQATLRCSPISGHTSVYWYQQALGLGLQFLLWYDEGEERNRGNFPPRFSGRQFPNYSSELNVNALELEDSALYLCASSLLQGASYNPPLHFGNGTRLTVT.

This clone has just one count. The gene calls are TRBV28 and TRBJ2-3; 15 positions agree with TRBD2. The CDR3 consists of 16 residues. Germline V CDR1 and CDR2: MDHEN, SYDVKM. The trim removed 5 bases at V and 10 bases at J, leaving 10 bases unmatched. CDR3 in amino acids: CASSLGTSGGTAPQYF. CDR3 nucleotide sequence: TGTGCCAGCAGTCTCGGGACTAGCGGGGGGACTGCGCCGCAGTATTTT.

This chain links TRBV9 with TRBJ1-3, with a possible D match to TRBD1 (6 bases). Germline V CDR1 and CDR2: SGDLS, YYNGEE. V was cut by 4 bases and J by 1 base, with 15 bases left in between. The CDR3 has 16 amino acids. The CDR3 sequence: CASSLWEGGSGNTIYF. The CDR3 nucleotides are TGTGCCAGCAGCCTATGGGAAGGGGGTTCTGGAAACACCATATATTTT.

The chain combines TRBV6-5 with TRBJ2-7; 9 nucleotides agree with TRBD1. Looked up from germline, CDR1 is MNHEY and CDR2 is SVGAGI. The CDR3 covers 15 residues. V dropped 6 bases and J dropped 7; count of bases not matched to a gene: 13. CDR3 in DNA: TGTGCCAGCAGCCCTTACCGGGACAGGGTTTGGGAGCAGTACGTC. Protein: CASSPYRDRVWEQYV.

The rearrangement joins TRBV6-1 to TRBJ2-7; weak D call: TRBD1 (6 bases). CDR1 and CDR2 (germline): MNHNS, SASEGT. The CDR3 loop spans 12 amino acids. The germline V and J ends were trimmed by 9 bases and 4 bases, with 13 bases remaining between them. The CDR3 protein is CASLRDTYEQYV. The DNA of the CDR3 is TGTGCCAGTCTCCGGGACACGTACGAGCAGTACGTC.

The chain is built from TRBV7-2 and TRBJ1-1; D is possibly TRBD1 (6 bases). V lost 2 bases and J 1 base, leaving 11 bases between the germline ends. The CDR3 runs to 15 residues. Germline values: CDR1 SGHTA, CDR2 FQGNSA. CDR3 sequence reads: CASSLITGSNTEAFF. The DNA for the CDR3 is TGTGCCAGCAGCTTAATAACAGGGTCGAACACTGAAGCTTTCTTT.

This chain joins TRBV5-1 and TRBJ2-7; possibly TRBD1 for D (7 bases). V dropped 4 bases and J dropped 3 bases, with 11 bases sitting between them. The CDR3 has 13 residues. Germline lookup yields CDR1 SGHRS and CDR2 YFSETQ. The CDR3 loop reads CASSRGDSYEQYV. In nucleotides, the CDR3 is TGCGCCAGCAGCAGGGGGGACAGCTACGAGCAGTACGTC.

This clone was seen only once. The CDR3 DNA sequence: TGTGCCTGGAGTGTCATGAGTGACTATGGCTACACCTTC. The encoded protein is CAWSVMSDYGYTF. The chain combines TRBV30 with TRBJ1-2; D is undetermined. Germline V gives CDR1 GTSNPN, CDR2 SVGIG (reference sequence). The CDR3 has 13 amino acids. The V and J ends lost 0 bases and 3 bases respectively, with 8 bases between them.

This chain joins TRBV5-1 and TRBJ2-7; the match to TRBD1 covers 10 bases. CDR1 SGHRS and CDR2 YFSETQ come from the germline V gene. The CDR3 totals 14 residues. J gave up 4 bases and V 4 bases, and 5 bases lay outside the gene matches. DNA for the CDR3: TGCGCCAGCAGCCGGGACAGGGGAAGTTACGAGCAGTACGTC. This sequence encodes CASSRDRGSYEQYV.

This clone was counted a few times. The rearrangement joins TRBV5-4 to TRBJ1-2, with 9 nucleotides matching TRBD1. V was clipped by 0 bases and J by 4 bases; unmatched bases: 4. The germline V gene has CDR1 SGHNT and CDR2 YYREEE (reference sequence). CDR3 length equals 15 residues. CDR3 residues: CASSLAGTGTYGYTF. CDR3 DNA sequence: TGTGCCAGCAGCTTGGCCGGGACAGGGACCTATGGCTACACCTTC.

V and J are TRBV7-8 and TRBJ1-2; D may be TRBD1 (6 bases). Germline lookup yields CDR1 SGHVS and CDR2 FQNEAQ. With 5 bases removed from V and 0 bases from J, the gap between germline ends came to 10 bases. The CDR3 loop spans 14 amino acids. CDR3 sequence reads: CASSQRDTNYGYTF. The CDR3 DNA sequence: TGTGCCAGCAGCCAGCGGGACACTAACTATGGCTACACCTTC.

CDR3 amino acids: CASSPLGGAETQYF. Here the CDR3 DNA reads TGTGCCAGCAGCCCTTTGGGGGGGGCAGAGACCCAGTACTTC. The rearrangement uses TRBV7-2 and TRBJ2-5, with TRBD2 as a possible D gene (7 bases). The ends were cut back, 5 bases at V and 4 bases at J, with 14 bases in the middle. CDR1 and CDR2 from the germline V gene are SGHTA and FQGNSA. The CDR3 loop spans 14 amino acids.

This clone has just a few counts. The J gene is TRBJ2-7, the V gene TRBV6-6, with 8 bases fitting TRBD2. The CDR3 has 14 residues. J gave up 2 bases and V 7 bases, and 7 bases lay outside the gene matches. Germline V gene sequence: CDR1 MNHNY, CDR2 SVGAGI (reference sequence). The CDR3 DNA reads TGTGCCAGCAAGGCAGCGGGGGACACCTACGAGCAGTACGTC. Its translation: CASKAAGDTYEQYV.

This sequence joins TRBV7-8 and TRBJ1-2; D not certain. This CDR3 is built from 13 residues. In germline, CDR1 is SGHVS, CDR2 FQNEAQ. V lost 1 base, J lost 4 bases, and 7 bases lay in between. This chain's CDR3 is CASSLVLSYGYTF. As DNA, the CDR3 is TGTGCCAGCAGCTTAGTACTAAGCTATGGCTACACCTTC.

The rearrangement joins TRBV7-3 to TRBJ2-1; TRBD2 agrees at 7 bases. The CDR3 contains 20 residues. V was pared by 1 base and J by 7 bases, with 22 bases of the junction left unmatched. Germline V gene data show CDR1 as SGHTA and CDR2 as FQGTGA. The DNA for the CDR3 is TGTGCCAGCAGCTTAAAGGGAGGGATAGGGGTCGGGGTCCCGGGTAATGAGCAGTTCTTC. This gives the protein CASSLKGGIGVGVPGNEQFF.

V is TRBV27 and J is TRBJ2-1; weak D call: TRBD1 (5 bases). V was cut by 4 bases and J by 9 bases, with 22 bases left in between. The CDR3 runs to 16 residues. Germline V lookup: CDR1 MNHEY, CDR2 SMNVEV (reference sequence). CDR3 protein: CASSSPGLGAQSEQFF. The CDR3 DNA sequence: TGTGCCAGCAGTTCGCCAGGGCTAGGGGCCCAATCTGAGCAGTTCTTC.